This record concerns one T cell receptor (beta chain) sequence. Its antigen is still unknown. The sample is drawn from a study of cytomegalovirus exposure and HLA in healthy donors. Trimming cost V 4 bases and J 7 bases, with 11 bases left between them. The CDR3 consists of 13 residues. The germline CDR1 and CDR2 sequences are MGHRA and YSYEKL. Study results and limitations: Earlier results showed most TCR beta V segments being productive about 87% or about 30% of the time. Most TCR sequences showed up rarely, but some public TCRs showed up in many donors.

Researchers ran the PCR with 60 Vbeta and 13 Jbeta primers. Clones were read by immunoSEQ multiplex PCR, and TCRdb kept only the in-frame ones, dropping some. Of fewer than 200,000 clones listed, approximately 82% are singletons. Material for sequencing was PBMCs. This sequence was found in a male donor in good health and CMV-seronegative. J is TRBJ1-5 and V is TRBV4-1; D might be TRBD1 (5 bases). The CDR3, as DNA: TGCGCCAGCAGCCTCTCACCAGGGCAGCCCCAGCATTTT. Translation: CASSLSPGQPQHF.